This T cell receptor beta chain was profiled in a study of T cells expressing NK-cell markers. At the level of the study: Sorted CD3+CD56+NKG2C+, CD3+CD56+NKG2C- and CD3+CD56-NKG2C+ T-cell subsets were beta-chain profiled.

The CDR3 consists of 13 residues. UMIs accompanied the 5'RACE template switching by which TCR beta cDNA was made. TCRdb reprocessed the 5' RACE reads and keeps a single row for each CDR3 protein, giving no DNA. The listing contains roughly 350,000 distinct CDR3 sequences. Overall study results and limits: Dominant NKG2C+ clonotypes accounted for roughly 1.0-7.0% of CD8+ T cells in more than 5 donors.

As concerns this clonotype: Its antigen remains unidentified.

This sequence originates from a man between 18 and 69 years old in good health. This rearrangement joins TRBV12-3 or TRBV12-4 to TRBJ1-6; TCRdb picks TRBD1, but there is no DNA to check that call. The sample comprised blood T cells: a sorted CD56 or NKG2C T cell subset, CD4+ or CD8+ T cells, or bulk PBMC T cells (not recorded which). The chain's CDR3 is CASSTRQGVPLHF.